This TCR beta chain was sequenced for a study of blood T cell repertoires in COVID-19. In the study overall: COVID-19 samples collected from the United States, Italy and Spain covered acute and convalescent phases. PBMCs, B-cell-depleted T cells, or T cells were the source of the cDNA or gDNA that made up the material.

In the original analysis: From reference gene primer amplification, estimates of nucleated cell counts were derived. Measured with immunoSEQ multiplex PCR; TCRdb has only the in-frame clones, and not every one. From that table come the V and J calls and clone size; the DNA was used to work out D and trimming. This sample has about 140,000 clones, with 87% found just once. CDR1 is SGHRS and CDR2 is YFSETQ in the germline V gene. The CDR3 has 15 amino acids. V lost 3 bases and J lost 1; bases outside the gene matches: 3. Sequenced: peripheral blood. The chain is built from TRBV5-1 and TRBJ2-7, with 11 nucleotides matching TRBD2. The source of this sequence is a human donor in a cohort sampled during active COVID-19. The CDR3 region is CASSSLAGASYEQYF. The CDR3 coding sequence is TGCGCCAGCAGCTCACTAGCGGGAGCGTCCTACGAGCAGTACTTC.